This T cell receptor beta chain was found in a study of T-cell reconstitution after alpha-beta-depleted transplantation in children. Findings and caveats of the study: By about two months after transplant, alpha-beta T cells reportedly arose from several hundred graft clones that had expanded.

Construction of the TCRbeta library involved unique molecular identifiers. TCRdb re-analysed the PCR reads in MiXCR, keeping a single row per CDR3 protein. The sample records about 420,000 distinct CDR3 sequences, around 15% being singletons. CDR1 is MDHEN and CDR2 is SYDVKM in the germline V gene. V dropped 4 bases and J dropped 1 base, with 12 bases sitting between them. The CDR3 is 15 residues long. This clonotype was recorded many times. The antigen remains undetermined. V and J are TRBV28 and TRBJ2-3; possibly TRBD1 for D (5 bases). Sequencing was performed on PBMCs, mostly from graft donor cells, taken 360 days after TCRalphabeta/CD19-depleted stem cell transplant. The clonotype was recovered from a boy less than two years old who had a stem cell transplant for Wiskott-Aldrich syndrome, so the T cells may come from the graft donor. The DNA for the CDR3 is TGTGCCAGCAGTTACTCCAGGGTCCGCACAGATACGCAGTATTTT. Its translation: CASSYSRVRTDTQYF.